This T cell receptor beta chain emerged from a study of early T cells in non-severe SARS-CoV-2 infection. For the study at large: Sequencing of bulk RNA from unsorted whole blood was done, without chain pairing. Study-wide results and caveats: VDJdb matching, biased toward anti-spike CD8 responses, missed private and CD4 specificities.

This clonotype was seen at least ten times. Its antigen is undetermined. As part of library construction, unique molecular identifiers were attached to individual cDNA molecules. One entry per CDR3 protein results from TCRdb running MiXCR on the 5' RACE reads. The sample shows 39,000 or so distinct CDR3 sequences, 4.5% to 7% of them seen only once. This specimen consisted of whole blood, obtained at baseline. The clonotype comes from an adult who was a healthcare worker with PCR-confirmed SARS-CoV-2 infection or an uninfected control (not recorded which).

The CDR3 coding sequence is TGCAGTGCTGCCGATACAGGAAGAATAACGGGCTACACCTTC. Protein: CSAADTGRITGYTF. The chain carries TRBV20-1 and TRBJ1-2; possible D gene TRBD1, 5 bases. The ends were cut back, 5 bases at V and 8 bases at J, with 21 bases in the middle. The CDR3 covers 14 residues. CDR1 is DFQATT, CDR2 SNEGSKA, per germline (reference sequence).